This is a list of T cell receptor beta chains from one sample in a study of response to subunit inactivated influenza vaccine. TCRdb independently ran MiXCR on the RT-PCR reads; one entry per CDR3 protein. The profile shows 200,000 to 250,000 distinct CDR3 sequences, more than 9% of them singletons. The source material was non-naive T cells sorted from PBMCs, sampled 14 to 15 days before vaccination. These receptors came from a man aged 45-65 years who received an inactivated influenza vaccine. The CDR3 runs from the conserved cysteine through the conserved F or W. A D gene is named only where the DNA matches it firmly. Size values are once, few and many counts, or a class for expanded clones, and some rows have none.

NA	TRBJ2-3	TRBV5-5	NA	TGTGCCAGCAGCTTGCCTTTCAGTAACACAGATACGCAGTATTTT	CASSLPFSNTDTQYF
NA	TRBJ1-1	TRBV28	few	TGTGCCAGCAGTTTATATCCCAACACTGAAGCTTTCTTT	CASSLYPNTEAFF
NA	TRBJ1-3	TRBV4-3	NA	TGCGCCAGCAGCCAAGAACCCGCTGGGGGGATAAACACCATATATTTT	CASSQEPAGGINTIYF
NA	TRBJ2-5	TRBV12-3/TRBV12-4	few	TGTGCCAGCAGCTTCCACGGGGAAGAGACCCAGTACTTC	CASSFHGEETQYF
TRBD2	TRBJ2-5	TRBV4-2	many	TGTGCCAGCAGCTCGGGCGGGGAGGGGCGAGAGACCCAGTACTTC	CASSSGGEGRETQYF
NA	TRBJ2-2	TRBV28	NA	TGTGCCAGCAGTCCCTTTGACAGGAGCACCGGGGAGCTGTTTTTT	CASSPFDRSTGELFF
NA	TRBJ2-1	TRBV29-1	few	TGCAGCGGCCGGGGGACTGACTCCTCTTTTAGCTCCTACAATGAGCAGTTCTTC	CSGRGTDSSFSSYNEQFF
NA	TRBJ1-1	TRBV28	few	TGTGCCAGCAGTGATGGGGACTCCAATTTTGGCACTGAAGCTTTCTTT	CASSDGDSNFGTEAFF
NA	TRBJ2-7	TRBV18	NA	TGTGCCAGCTCACCCCGCGGGGGGACAGCGATGGCCTACGAGCAGTACTTC	CASSPRGGTAMAYEQYF
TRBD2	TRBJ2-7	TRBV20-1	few	TGCAGTGCTAGCATAGCGGGAGGTTTGTACGAGCAGTACTTC	CSASIAGGLYEQYF
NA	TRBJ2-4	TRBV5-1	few	TGCGCCAGCAGCTTGGGGGCTAGCTCTATCAAAAACATTCAGTACTTC	CASSLGASSIKNIQYF
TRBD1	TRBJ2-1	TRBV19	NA	TGTGCCAGCAAGACGGGACAGGGGCATTATGAGCAGTTCTTC	CASKTGQGHYEQFF
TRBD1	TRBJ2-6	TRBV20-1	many	TGCAGTGCTAGCGACAGGGGAATCTCTGGGGCCAACGTCCTGACTTTC	CSASDRGISGANVLTF
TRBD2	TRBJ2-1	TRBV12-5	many	TGTGCTAGTGGTCTTAGCGGGAGGAACAATGAGCAGTTCTTC	CASGLSGRNNEQFF
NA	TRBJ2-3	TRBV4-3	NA	TGCGCCAGCAGCCGTCAGGGTGGCACAGATACGCAGTATTTT	CASSRQGGTDTQYF
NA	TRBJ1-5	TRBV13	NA	TGTGCCAGCAGCGCCACAGGGCAGCCCCAGCATTTT	CASSATGQPQHF
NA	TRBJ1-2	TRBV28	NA	TGTGCCAGCAGTTCGACGACAAGCAACTATGGCTACACCTTC	CASSSTTSNYGYTF
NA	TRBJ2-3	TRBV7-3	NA	TGTGCCACCGGAGGGGGAGAGCCGACGGATACGCCGTATTTT	CATGGGEPTDTPYF
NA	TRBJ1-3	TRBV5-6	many	TGTGCCAGCAGCGACCCCGAGGGCCTGGGAAACACCATATATTTT	CASSDPEGLGNTIYF
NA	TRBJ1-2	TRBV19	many	TGTGCCAGTAGGGAGGGATCGGGACTCAGCTATGGCTACACCTTC	CASREGSGLSYGYTF
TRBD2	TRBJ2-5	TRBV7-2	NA	TGTGCCAGCAGCCCCCGGACTAGCGGGATGGAGACCCAGTACTTC	CASSPRTSGMETQYF
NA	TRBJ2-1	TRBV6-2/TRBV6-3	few	TGTGCCACCCGCCCGGGTTACAATGAGCAGTTCTTC	CATRPGYNEQFF
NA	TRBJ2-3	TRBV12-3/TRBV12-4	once	TGTGCCAGCAGTTTGAATTTTGCGGGGGCTCTTACAGATACGCAGTATTTT	CASSLNFAGALTDTQYF
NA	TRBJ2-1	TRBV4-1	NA	TGCGCCAGCAGCCATCGGGCAGGGGGGGAAAAAAATGAGCAGTTCTTC	CASSHRAGGEKNEQFF
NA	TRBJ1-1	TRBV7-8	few	TGTGCCAGCAGCCCCGGTCCGGTGGGCAGGCAGAACACTGAAGCTTTCTTT	CASSPGPVGRQNTEAFF
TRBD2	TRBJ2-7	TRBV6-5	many	TGTGCCAGCAGTTACGCACCTAGCGGGAGGACTTTCGAGCAGTACTTC	CASSYAPSGRTFEQYF
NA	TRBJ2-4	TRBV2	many	TGTGCCAGCACCATAACAGGGTTTGGTCAGTACTTC	CASTITGFGQYF
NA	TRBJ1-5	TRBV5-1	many	TGCGCCAGCAGCTTGGCCGGGGGTAGCAATCAGCCCCAGCATTTT	CASSLAGGSNQPQHF
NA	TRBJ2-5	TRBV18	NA	TGTGCCAGCTCACGACCCGCCCAAGAGACCCAGTACTTC	CASSRPAQETQYF
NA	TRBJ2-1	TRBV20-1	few	TGCAGTGCTCCCCCGGGACCGAAATTTTACAATGAGCAGTTCTTC	CSAPPGPKFYNEQFF
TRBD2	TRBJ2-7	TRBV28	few	TGTGCCAGCAGTTCCCAGAAGAGCGGGAGACGCTACGAGCAGTACTTC	CASSSQKSGRRYEQYF
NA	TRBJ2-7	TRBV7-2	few	TGTGCCAGCAGCTTAGCCGAGGCCTACGAGCAGTACTTC	CASSLAEAYEQYF
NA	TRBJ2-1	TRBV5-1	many	TGCGCCAGCAGAGGGGGGTTAGACTACAATGAGCAGTTCTTC	CASRGGLDYNEQFF
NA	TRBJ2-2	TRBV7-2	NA	TGTGCCAGCAGCCTACTCCGGGGGTCCCAAGATACCGGGGAGCTGTTTTTT	CASSLLRGSQDTGELFF
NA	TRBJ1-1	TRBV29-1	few	TGCAGCCACCTAGGCCACCGATTGAACACTGAAGCTTTCTTT	CSHLGHRLNTEAFF
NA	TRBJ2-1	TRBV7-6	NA	TGTGCCAGCAGCTTAGCGCACTGGACGACCTACAATGAGCAGTTCTTC	CASSLAHWTTYNEQFF
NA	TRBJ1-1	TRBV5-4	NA	TGTGCCAGCTCAACCCGAGGGGGGAGGGCTGAAGCTTTCTTT	CASSTRGGRAEAFF
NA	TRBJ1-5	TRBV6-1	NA	TGTGCCAGCAGTGACCAGGGTCGCAATCAGCCCCAGCATTTT	CASSDQGRNQPQHF
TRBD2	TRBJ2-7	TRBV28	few	TGTGCCAGCAGTCCCCTCGGACTAGCGGGGGAATACGAGCAGTACTTC	CASSPLGLAGEYEQYF
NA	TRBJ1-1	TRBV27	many	TGTGCCAGCAGTTTCTTCGGGGGGTTAGAAGCTTTCTTT	CASSFFGGLEAFF
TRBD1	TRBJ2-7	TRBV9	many	TGTGCCAGCAGCGTCCACCCGGGACAGGGAGACAAGCAGTACTTC	CASSVHPGQGDKQYF
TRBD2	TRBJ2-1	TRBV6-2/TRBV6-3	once	TGTGCCAGCTGTTACTCCTTCGGGACTAGCCCAAATGAGCAGTTCTTC	CASCYSFGTSPNEQFF
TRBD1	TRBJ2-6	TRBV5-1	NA	TGCGCCAGCAGTACAGGACAGGGCAGTACAAGCTCTGGGGCCAACGTCCTGACTTTC	CASSTGQGSTSSGANVLTF
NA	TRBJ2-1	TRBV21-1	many	TGTGCCAGCAGCAAATCGCCACCTTACAATGAGCAGTTCTTC	CASSKSPPYNEQFF
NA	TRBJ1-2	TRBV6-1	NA	TGTGCCAGCAGTGGGACTTCTAGAGGCTATGGCTACACCTTC	CASSGTSRGYGYTF
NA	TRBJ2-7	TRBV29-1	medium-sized	TGCAGCGTTGCAATAACTCAGGGGTACGAGCAGTACTTC	CSVAITQGYEQYF
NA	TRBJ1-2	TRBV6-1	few	TGTGCCAGCAGCCGGGACATCAGGCTCTATGGCTACACCTTC	CASSRDIRLYGYTF
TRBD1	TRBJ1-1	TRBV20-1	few	TGCAGTGCTGGGGACAGAGATAACACTGAAGCTTTCTTT	CSAGDRDNTEAFF
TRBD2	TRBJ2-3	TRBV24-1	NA	TGTGCCACCAGTGATCCCGAGTGGGTAACTAGCGGAGCCTCAGATACGCAGTATTTT	CATSDPEWVTSGASDTQYF
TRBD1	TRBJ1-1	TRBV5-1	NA	TGCGCCAGCAGCTTAGAGACAGGGTGGTCTGAAGCTTTCTTT	CASSLETGWSEAFF
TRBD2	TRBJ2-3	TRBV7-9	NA	TGTGCCAGCAGCCCCATCGGGACTAGCGGGGGCCCCGGAACGCAGTATTTT	CASSPIGTSGGPGTQYF
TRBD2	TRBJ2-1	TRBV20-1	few	TGCAGTGCTAGAGATGGTAGCGGGAGGAATGAGCAGTTCTTC	CSARDGSGRNEQFF
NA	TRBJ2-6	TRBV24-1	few	TGTGCCACCAGTGATGATGACATTACTGGGGCCAACGTCCTGACTTTC	CATSDDDITGANVLTF
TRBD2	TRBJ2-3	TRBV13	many	TGTGCCAGCAGCCCCGAAATCGGGGAGCGGGAGGACACAGATACGCAGTATTTT	CASSPEIGEREDTDTQYF
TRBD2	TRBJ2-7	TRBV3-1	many	TGTGCCAGCAGCCAAGTAGCGGGGGGACCGGCATACGAGCAGTACTTC	CASSQVAGGPAYEQYF